This T cell receptor beta chain was sequenced in a study of blood T cell repertoires in COVID-19. Participants came from fewer than 25 US areas, aged about 18 to 90 years. Germline V gene sequence: CDR1 SQVTM, CDR2 ANQGSEA. Trimming took 7 bases from V and 3 from J; bases not matched to a gene: 2. This CDR3 has 13 residues. Profiling relied on immunoSEQ multiplex PCR, and the TCRdb table lists in-frame clones only, not all of them. The sample lists roughly 280,000 clones, 85% to 90% occurring once. The rearrangement joins TRBV29-1 to TRBJ2-7; 14 bases line up with TRBD2. The sequencing input was PBMCs or T cells enriched from blood (not recorded which). The TCR was taken from a woman aged 25-40 years with acute COVID-19. In DNA, the CDR3 is TGCAGCGCAGGACTAGCGGGAGGCTACGAGCAGTACTTC. Encoded protein: CSAGLAGGYEQYF.